This T cell receptor beta chain was recorded in a study of control samples from healthy donors and cancer patients. Profiling relied on immunoSEQ multiplex PCR, and the TCRdb table lists in-frame clones only, not all of them. This sample carries 50,000 to 55,000 clones, around 90% of them seen once, and the ten largest clones take about 14%. Germline assignment: CDR1 SNHLY and CDR2 FYNNEI. V shed 2 bases and J shed 12 bases, with 11 bases lying between them. CDR3 length: 11 amino acids. V is TRBV2 and J is TRBJ2-7, with D tentatively TRBD1 or TRBD2 (5 bases each). The sequence derives from a man aged 55-75 years with head and neck cancer. Material: PBMCs. The CDR3 coding sequence is TGTGCCAGCAGTGAAACACGGGGCAGGTACTTC. It yields the protein CASSETRGRYF.